The rows below give T cell receptor beta chains drawn from one sample of a study of OX40 agonist ivuxolimab in advanced cancers. This table comes from immunoSEQ multiplex PCR, and its TCRdb copy is limited to in-frame clones, with some not included. The sample comprises 20,000 to 25,000 clones, about 89% of which are singletons, and 15% to 20% rests with the top ten. Source: CD4+ or CD8+ T cells sorted from blood, taken in a trial of the OX40 agonist ivuxolimab. The origin of the receptors is an adult with an advanced solid tumor such as melanoma, head and neck, liver or kidney cancer. The CDR3 runs from the conserved cysteine through the conserved F or W. D genes are given only for firm matches. Rows may omit the clone size; those that give it use once, few, many or a size class.

NA	TRBD2	TRBJ2-1	TRBV5-8	TGTGCCAGCAGCTTTAATCGTGTGACTAGCGGGGGTAATGAGCAGTTCTTC	CASSFNRVTSGGNEQFF
NA	TRBD2	TRBJ2-1	TRBV15	TGTGCCACCAGCAGAGATAGCGGGGGCTCCTACAATGAGCAGTTCTTC	CATSRDSGGSYNEQFF
NA	NA	TRBJ1-6	TRBV9	TGTGCCAGCAGCGGCTCGGGAGAGGTCCGAAATAATTCACCCCTCCACTTT	CASSGSGEVRNNSPLHF
NA	NA	TRBJ1-5	TRBV19	TGTGCCAGTAATCTCCGGGACGCAAATCAGCCCCAGCATTTT	CASNLRDANQPQHF
NA	TRBD1	TRBJ1-2	TRBV5-1	TGCGCCAGCAGCTTGGTTGGACAGGGAGATGGCTACACCTTC	CASSLVGQGDGYTF
NA	NA	TRBJ2-2	TRBV5-4	TGTGCCAGCAGCTTCGAGAGACTGGCCGGGGAGCTGTTTTTT	CASSFERLAGELFF
NA	TRBD2	TRBJ2-2	TRBV7-4	TGTGCCAGCAGCTTTTATGACTTAGCGGGGTCCGGGGAGCTGTTTTTT	CASSFYDLAGSGELFF
NA	NA	TRBJ2-4	TRBV6-5	TGTGCCAGCAGTTACGGCCGTTATCTGTACTTC	CASSYGRYLYF
NA	NA	TRBJ2-1	TRBV27	TGTGCCAGCAGTCCCTTCGGCGGCTCCTACAATGAGCAGTTCTTC	CASSPFGGSYNEQFF
NA	NA	TRBJ2-1	TRBV5-1	TGCGCCAGCAGCTTGGATGGGGGGGCCCACAATGAGCAGTTCTTC	CASSLDGGAHNEQFF
NA	NA	TRBJ1-1	TRBV13	TGTGCCAGCGGAACCTTGACAGGAGGGACTGAAGCTTTCTTT	CASGTLTGGTEAFF
NA	TRBD1	TRBJ2-7	TRBV29-1	TGCAGCGTTGGAGGGTCCGGGACAGGGCTGTACGAGCAGTACTTC	CSVGGSGTGLYEQYF
NA	NA	TRBJ1-1	TRBV6-1	TGTGCCACGGGCAACACTGAAGCTTTCTTT	CATGNTEAFF
NA	NA	TRBJ2-7	TRBV5-1	TGCGCCAGCAGCTGGGGGACGGAGAGCTCCTACGAGCAGTACTTC	CASSWGTESSYEQYF
NA	NA	TRBJ2-3	TRBV9	TGTGCCAGCAGCGCCGAAGTTGGCCCCGAAACGCAGTATTTT	CASSAEVGPETQYF
NA	NA	TRBJ2-7	TRBV4-1	TGCGCCAGCAGCCAAGATAGGGAGGGGGTCTACGAGCAGTACTTC	CASSQDREGVYEQYF
NA	TRBD1	TRBJ1-5	TRBV4-1	TGCGCCAGCAGCCAAGAAGAGGGGGCACACAATCAGCCCCAGCATTTT	CASSQEEGAHNQPQHF
NA	NA	TRBJ1-1	TRBV19	TGTGCCAGTAGCTTATCAGGGGTGAACACTGAAGCTTTCTTT	CASSLSGVNTEAFF
NA	TRBD1	TRBJ2-7	TRBV15	TGTGCCACCAGCAGAGCGGCTGGACAGGGATTAGCCTACGAGCAGTACTTC	CATSRAAGQGLAYEQYF
NA	NA	TRBJ2-4	TRBV5-1	TGCGCCAGCAGCTTGGGGAACGTGCCCGGGGGCAAAAACATTCAGTACTTC	CASSLGNVPGGKNIQYF
NA	TRBD1	TRBJ1-2	TRBV7-9	TGTGCCAGCAGCCCCCCTCCAGGACAGGGGGCCTCTGCCTATGGCTACACCTTC	CASSPPPGQGASAYGYTF
NA	NA	TRBJ2-3	TRBV14	TGTGCCAGCAGCCAAGAATTGCCGTCTGGGGGGTATAGCACAGATACGCAGTATTTT	CASSQELPSGGYSTDTQYF
NA	TRBD2	TRBJ2-5	TRBV10-1	TGCGCCAGCAGTGCAAGCGGGGACCGTCAGTACTTC	CASSASGDRQYF
NA	NA	TRBJ1-2	TRBV5-1	TGCGCCAGCAGCTTGGGCGGGACCGGGATATTCTATGGCTACACCTTC	CASSLGGTGIFYGYTF
NA	TRBD1	TRBJ1-2	TRBV13	TGTGCCAGCAGCCCGGGACAGGGGGCTGGCTACACCTTC	CASSPGQGAGYTF
NA	NA	TRBJ2-7	TRBV5-6	TGTGCCAGCAGCCCGCTGGAGGGAGCCGAGCAGTACTTC	CASSPLEGAEQYF
once	NA	TRBJ2-3	TRBV25-1	TGTGCCAGCAGTGAGGTGACAGAATCTAGCACAGATACGCAGTATTTT	CASSEVTESSTDTQYF
NA	NA	TRBJ2-7	TRBV9	TGTGCCAGCAGCGTCGGGGGGCTGGGCTACGAGCAGTACTTC	CASSVGGLGYEQYF
few	NA	TRBJ1-2	TRBV19	TGTGCCAGCTGGGAAAGGGGCACCTATGGCTACACCTTC	CASWERGTYGYTF
NA	TRBD2	TRBJ2-7	TRBV6-5	TGTGCCAGCAGTACCCCCCGCGGGGGGCACGAGCAGTACTTC	CASSTPRGGHEQYF
NA	NA	TRBJ1-1	TRBV27	TGTGCCAGCAGTGCGGGCCTGCGGGGCGGGAACACTGAAGCTTTCTTT	CASSAGLRGGNTEAFF